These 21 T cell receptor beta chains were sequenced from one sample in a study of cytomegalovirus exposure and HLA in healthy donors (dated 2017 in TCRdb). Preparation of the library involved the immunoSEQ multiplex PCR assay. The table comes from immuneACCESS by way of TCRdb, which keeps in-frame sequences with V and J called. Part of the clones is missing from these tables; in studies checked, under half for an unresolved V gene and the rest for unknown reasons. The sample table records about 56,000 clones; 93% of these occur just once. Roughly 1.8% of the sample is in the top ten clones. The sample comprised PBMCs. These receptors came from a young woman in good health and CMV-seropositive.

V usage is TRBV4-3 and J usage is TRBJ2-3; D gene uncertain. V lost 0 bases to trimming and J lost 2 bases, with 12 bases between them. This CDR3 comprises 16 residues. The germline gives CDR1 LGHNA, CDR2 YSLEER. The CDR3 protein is CASSQDARGYTDTQYF. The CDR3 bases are TGCGCCAGCAGCCAAGATGCTAGAGGCTACACAGATACGCAGTATTTT.

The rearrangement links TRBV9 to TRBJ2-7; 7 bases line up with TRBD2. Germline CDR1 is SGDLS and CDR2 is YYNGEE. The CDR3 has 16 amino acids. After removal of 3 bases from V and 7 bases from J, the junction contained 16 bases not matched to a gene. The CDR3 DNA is TGTGCCAGCAGCGCCACTGATCGGACTAGTTCGGGGGAGCAGTACTTC. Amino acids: CASSATDRTSSGEQYF.

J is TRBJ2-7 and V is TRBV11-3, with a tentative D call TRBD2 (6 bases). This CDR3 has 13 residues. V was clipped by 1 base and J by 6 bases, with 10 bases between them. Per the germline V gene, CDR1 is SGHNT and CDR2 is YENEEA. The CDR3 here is CASSLAGGLEQYF. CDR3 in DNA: TGTGCCAGCAGCTTAGCCGGGGGACTCGAGCAGTACTTC. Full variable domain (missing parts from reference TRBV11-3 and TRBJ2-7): EAGVVQSPRYKIIEKKQPVAFWCNPISGHNTLYWYLQNLGQGPELLIRYENEEAVDDSQLPKDRFSAERLKGVDSTLKIQPAELGDSAVYLCASSLAGGLEQYFGPGTRLTVT.

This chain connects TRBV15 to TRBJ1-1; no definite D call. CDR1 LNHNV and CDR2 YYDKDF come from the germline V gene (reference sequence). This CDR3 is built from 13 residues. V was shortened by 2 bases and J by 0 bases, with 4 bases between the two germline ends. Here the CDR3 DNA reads TGTGCCACCAGCAGACAGGTGAACACTGAAGCTTTCTTT. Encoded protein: CATSRQVNTEAFF. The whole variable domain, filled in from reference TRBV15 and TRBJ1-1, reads DAMVIQNPRYQVTQFGKPVTLSCSQTLNHNVMYWYQQKSSQAPKLLFHYYDKDFNNEADTPDNFQSRRPNTSFCFLDIRSPGLGDTAMYLCATSRQVNTEAFFGQGTRLTVV.

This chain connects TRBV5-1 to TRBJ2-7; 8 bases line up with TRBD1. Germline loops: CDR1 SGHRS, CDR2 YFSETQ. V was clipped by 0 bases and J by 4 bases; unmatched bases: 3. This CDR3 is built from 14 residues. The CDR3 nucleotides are TGCGCCAGCAGCTTGGAATGGACAGGGTACGAGCAGTACTTC. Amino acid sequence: CASSLEWTGYEQYF.

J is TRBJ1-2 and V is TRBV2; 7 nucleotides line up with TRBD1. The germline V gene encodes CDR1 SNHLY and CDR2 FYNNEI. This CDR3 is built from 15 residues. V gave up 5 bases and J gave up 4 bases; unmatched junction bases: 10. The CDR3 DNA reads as TGTGCCAGCAGTCCTTATCCAGGGGGAGGCTATGGCTACACCTTC. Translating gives CASSPYPGGGYGYTF.

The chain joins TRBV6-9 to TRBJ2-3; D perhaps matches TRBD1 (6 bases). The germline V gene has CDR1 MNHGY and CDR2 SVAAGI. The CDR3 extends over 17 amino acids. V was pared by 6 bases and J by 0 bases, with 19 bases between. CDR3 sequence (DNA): TGTGCCAGCAGCCCCCCACCGGACAGAGCAAGCACAGATACGCAGTATTTT. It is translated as CASSPPPDRASTDTQYF.

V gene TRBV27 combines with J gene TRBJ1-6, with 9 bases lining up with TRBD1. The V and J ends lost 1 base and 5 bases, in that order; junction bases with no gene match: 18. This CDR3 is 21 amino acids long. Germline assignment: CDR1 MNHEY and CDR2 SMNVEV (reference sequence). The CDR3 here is CASSLYSPIRDRANNNSPLHF. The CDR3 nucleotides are TGTGCCAGCAGTTTATACAGCCCTATCCGGGACAGGGCCAATAATAATTCACCCCTCCACTTT.

The CDR3: CASMGQGRRAFF. CDR3 coding DNA: TGTGCCAGCATGGGCCAGGGAAGAAGGGCTTTCTTT. The J gene is TRBJ1-1, the V gene TRBV6-6; D possibly corresponds to TRBD1 (5 bases). The CDR3 runs 12 residues. Germline V lookup: CDR1 MNHNY, CDR2 SVGAGI (reference sequence). Trimming took off 7 bases at V and 11 bases at J, with 17 bases between the two ends.

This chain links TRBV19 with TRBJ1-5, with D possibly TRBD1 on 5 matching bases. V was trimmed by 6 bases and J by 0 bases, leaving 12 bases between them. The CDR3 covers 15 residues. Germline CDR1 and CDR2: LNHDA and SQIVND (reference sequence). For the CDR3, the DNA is TGTGCCAGTAGGAATCAGGGATATAGCAATCAGCCCCAGCATTTT. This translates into CASRNQGYSNQPQHF. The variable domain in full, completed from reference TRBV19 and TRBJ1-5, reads DGGITQSPKYLFRKEGQNVTLSCEQNLNHDAMYWYRQDPGQGLRLIYYSQIVNDFQKGDIAEGYSVSREKKESFPLTVTSAQKNPTAFYLCASRNQGYSNQPQHFGDGTRLSIL.

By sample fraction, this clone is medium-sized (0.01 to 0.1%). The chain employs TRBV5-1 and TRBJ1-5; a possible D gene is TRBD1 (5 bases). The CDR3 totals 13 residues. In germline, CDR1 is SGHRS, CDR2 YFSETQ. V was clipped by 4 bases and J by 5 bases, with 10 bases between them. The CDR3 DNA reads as TGCGCCAGCAGCATTGAAGGGGATCAGCCCCAGCATTTT. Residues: CASSIEGDQPQHF.

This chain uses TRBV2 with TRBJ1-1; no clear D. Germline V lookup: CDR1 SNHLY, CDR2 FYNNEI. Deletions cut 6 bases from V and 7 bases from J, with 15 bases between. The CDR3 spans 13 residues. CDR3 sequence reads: CASSSGRNYEAFF. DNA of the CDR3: TGTGCCAGCAGCTCCGGGAGGAACTATGAAGCTTTCTTT.

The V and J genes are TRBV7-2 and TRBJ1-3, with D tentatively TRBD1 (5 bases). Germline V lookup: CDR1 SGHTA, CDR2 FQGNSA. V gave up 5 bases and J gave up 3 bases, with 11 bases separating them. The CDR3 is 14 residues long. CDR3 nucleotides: TGTGCCAGCAGCCCCCAGGGTTTTGGAAACACCATATATTTT. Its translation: CASSPQGFGNTIYF. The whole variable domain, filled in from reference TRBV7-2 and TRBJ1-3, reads GAGVSQSPSNKVTEKGKDVELRCDPISGHTALYWYRQSLGQGLEFLIYFQGNSAPDKSGLPSDRFSAERTGGSVSTLTIQRTQQEDSAVYLCASSPQGFGNTIYFGEGSWLTVV.

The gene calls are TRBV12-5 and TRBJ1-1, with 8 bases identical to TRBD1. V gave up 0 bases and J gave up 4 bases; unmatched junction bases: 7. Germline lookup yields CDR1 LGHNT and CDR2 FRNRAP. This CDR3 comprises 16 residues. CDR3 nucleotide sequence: TGTGCTAGTGGTTTGGTCCTGACAGGGGATACCACTGAAGCTTTCTTT. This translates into CASGLVLTGDTTEAFF.

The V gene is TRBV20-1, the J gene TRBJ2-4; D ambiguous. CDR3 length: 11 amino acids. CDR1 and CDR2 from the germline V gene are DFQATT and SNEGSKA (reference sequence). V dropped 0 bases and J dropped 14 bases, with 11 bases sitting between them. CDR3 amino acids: CSARDPGFEYF. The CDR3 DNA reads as TGCAGTGCTAGAGATCCAGGTTTTGAGTACTTC.

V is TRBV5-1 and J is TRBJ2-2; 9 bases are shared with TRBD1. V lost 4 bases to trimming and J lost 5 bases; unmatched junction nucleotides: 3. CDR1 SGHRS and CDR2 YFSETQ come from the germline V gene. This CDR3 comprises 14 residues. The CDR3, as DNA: TGCGCCAGCAGCCGGACAGGGGAGACCGGGGAGCTGTTTTTT. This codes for CASSRTGETGELFF.

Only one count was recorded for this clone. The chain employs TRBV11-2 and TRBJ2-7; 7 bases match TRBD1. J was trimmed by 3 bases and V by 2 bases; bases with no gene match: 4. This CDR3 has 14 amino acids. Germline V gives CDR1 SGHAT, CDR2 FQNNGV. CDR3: CASSLTTGDYEQYF. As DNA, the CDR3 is TGTGCCAGCAGCTTAACCACAGGGGACTACGAGCAGTACTTC.

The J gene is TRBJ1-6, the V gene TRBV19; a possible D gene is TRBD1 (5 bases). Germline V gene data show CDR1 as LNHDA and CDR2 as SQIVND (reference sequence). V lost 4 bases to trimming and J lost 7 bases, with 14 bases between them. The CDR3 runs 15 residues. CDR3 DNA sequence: TGTGCCAGTAGTACGGGACTGACCCCGAATTCACCCCTCCACTTT. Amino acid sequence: CASSTGLTPNSPLHF.

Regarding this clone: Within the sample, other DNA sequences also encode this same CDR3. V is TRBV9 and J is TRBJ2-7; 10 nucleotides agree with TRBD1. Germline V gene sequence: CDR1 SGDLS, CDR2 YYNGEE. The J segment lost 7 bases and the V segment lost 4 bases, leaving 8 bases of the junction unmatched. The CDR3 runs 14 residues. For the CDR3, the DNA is TGTGCCAGCAGCAAACCCGGGACAGGGGTAGAGCAGTACTTC. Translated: CASSKPGTGVEQYF. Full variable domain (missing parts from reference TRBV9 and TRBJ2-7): DSGVTQTPKHLITATGQRVTLRCSPRSGDLSVYWYQQSLDQGLQFLIQYYNGEERAKGNILERFSAQQFPDLHSELNLSSLELGDSALYFCASSKPGTGVEQYFGPGTRLTVT.

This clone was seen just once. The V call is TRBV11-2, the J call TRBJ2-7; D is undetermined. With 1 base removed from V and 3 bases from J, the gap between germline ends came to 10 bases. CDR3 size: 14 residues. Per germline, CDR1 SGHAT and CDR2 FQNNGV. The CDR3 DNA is TGTGCCAGCAGCTTAGGGTTGGCCAACTACGAGCAGTACTTC. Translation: CASSLGLANYEQYF. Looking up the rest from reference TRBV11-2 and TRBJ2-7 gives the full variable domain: EAGVAQSPRYKIIEKRQSVAFWCNPISGHATLYWYQQILGQGPKLLIQFQNNGVVDDSQLPKDRFSAERLKGVDSTLKIQPAKLEDSAVYLCASSLGLANYEQYFGPGTRLTVT.

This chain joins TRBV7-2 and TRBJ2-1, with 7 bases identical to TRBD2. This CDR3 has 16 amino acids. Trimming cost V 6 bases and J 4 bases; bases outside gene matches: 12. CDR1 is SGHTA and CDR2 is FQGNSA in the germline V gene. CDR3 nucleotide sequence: TGTGCCAGCAGAAACGCTGGGACTAAACTATACAATGAGCAGTTCTTC. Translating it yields CASRNAGTKLYNEQFF.